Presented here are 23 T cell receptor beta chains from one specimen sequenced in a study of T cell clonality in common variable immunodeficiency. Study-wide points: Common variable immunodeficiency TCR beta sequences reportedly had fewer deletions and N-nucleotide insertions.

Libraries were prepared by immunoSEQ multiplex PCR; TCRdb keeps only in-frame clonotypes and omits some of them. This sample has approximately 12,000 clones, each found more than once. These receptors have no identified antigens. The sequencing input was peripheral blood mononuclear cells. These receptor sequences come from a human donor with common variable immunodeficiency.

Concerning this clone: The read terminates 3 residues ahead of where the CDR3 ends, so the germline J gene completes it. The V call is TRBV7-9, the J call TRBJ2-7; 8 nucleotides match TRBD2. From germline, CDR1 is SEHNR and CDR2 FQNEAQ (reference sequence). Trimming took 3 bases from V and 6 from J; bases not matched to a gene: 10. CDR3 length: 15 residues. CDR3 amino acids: CASSFSGIAGPEQYF. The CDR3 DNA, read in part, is TGTGCCAGCAGCTTCTCGGGAATAGCGGGGCCCGAG.

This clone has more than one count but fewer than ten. Incomplete CDR3 DNA: TGTGCCAGCTCACCTGGATGGTCCCCCAGGACCTACGAG. Protein: CASSPGWSPRTYE. The entire CDR3 protein is CASSPGWSPRTYEQYF. This chain links TRBV18 with TRBJ2-7; D call uncertain. The read stops 3 residues short of the end of the CDR3; the missing end is completed from the germline J gene. Germline CDR1 KGHSH, CDR2 LQKENI. The CDR3 has 16 residues. Trimming took 3 bases from V and 2 from J, leaving 17 bases between them. The full variable domain, with the rest looked up from reference TRBV18 and TRBJ2-7, is NAGVMQNPRHLVRRRGQEARLRCSPMKGHSHVYWYRQLPEEGLKFMVYLQKENIIDESGMPKERFSAEFPKEGPSILRIQQVVRGDSAAYFCASSPGWSPRTYEQYFGPGTRLTVT.

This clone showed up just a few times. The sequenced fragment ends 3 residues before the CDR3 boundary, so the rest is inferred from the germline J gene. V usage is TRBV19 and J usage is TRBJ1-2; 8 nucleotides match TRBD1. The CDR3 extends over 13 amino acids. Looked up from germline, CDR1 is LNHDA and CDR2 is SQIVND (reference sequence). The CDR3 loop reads CASSMTGVEGYTF. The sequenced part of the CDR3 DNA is TGTGCCAGTAGTATGACAGGGGTCGAGGGC.

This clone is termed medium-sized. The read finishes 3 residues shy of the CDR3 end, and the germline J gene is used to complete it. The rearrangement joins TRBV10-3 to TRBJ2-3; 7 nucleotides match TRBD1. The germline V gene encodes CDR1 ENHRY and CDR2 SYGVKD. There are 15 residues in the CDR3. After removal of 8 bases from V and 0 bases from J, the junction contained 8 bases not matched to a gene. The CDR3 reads CAIPPDRTSTDTQYF. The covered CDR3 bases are TGTGCCATCCCTCCGGACAGGACTAGCACAGATACG.

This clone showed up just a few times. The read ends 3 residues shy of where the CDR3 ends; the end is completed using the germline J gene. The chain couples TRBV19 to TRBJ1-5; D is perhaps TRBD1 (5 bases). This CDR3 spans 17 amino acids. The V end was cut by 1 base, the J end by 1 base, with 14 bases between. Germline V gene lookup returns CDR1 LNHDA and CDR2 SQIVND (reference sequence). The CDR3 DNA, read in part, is TGTGCCAGTAGTATAGGAGTGGGGGGGGGAAGCAATCAGCCC. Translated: CASSIGVGGGSNQP. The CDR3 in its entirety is CASSIGVGGGSNQPQHF.

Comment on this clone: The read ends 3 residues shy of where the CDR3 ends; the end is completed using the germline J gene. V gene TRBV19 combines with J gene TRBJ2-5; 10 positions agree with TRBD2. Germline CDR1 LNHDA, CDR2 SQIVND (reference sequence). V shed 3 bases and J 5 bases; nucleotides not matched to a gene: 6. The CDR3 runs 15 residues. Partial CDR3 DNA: TGTGCCAGTAGTATCAGCGGGGGGGCCTCGGAGACC. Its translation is CASSISGGASET. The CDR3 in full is CASSISGGASETQYF.

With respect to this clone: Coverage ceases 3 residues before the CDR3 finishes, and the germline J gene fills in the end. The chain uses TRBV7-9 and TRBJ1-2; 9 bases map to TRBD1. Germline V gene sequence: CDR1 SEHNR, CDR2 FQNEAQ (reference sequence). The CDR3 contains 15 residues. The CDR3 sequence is CASSLGTGESGGYTF. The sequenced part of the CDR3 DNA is TGTGCCAGCAGCTTAGGGACAGGGGAGTCTGGAGGC.

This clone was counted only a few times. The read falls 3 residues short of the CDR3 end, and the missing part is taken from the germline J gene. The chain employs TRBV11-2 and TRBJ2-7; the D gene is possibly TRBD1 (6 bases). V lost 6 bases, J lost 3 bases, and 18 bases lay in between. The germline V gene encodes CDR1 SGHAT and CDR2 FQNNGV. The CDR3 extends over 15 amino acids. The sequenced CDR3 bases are TGTGCCAGCAGGCATCTACAGGGAAGACACTACGAG. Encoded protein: CASRHLQGRHYE. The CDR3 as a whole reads CASRHLQGRHYEQYF.

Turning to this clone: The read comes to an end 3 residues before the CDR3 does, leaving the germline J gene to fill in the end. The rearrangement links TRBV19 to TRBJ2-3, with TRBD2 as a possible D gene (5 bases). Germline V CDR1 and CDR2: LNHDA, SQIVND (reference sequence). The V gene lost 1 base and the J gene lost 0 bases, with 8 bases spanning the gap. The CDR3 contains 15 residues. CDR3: CASSIAGKSTDTQYF. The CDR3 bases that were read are TGTGCCAGTAGTATAGCGGGGAAGAGCACAGATACG.

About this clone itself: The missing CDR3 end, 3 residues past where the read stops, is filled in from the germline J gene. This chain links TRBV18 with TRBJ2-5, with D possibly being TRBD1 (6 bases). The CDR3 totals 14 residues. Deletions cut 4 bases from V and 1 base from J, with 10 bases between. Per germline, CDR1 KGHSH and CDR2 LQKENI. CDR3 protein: CASSLGTTQETQYF. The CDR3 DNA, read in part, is TGTGCCAGCTCACTTGGGACAACCCAAGAGACC.

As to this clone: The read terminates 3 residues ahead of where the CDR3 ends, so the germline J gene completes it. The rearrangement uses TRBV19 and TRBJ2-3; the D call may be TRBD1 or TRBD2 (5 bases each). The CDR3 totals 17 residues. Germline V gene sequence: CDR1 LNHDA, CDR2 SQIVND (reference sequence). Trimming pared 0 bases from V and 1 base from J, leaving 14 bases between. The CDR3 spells CASSIDSEGPGTDTQYF. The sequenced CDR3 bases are TGTGCCAGTAGTATAGATTCAGAGGGGCCGGGCACAGATACG.

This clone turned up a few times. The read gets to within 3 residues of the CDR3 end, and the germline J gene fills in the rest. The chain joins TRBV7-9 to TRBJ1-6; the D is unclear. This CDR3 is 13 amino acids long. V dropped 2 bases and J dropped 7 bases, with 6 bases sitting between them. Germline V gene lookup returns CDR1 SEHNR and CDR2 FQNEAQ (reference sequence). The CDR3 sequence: CASSLNLNSPLHF. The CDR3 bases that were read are TGTGCCAGCAGCTTAAATCTAAATTCACCC.

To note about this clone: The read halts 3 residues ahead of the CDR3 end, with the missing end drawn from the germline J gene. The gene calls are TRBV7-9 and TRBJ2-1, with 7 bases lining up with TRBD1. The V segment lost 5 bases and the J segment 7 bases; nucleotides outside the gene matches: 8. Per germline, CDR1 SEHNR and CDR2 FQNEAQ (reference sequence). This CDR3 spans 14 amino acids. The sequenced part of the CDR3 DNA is TGTGCCAGCAGCCCGAGACAGGGTCATAATGAG. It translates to CASSPRQGHNE. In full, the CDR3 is CASSPRQGHNEQFF.

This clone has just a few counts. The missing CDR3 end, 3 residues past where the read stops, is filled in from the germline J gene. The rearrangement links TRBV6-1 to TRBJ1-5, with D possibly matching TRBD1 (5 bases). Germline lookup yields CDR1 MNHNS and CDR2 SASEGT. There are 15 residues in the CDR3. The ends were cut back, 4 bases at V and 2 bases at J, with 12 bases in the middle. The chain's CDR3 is CASSVRQGGNQPQHF. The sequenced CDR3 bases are TGTGCCAGCAGTGTCCGCCAGGGCGGCAATCAGCCC.

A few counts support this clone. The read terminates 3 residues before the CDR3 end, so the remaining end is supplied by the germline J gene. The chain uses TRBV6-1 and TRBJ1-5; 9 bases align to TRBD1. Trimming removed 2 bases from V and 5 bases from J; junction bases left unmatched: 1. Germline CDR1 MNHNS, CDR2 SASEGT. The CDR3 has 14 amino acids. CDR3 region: CASSETGGDQPQHF. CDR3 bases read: TGTGCCAGCAGTGAAACAGGGGGCGATCAGCCC.

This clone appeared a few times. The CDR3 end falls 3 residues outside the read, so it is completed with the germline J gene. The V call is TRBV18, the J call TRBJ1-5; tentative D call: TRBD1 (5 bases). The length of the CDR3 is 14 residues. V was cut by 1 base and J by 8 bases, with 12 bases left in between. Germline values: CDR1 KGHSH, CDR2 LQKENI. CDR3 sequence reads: CASSPRKGQEPQHF. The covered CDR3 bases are TGTGCCAGCTCACCACGCAAGGGGCAGGAGCCC.

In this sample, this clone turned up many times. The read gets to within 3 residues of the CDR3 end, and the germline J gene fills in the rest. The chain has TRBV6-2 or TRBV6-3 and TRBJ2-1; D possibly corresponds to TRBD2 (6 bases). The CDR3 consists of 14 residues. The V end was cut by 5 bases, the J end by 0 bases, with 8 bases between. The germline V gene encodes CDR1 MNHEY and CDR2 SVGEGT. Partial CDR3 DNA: TGTGCCAGCAGTCGGGGGACCTCCTACAATGAG. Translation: CASSRGTSYNE. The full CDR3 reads CASSRGTSYNEQFF.

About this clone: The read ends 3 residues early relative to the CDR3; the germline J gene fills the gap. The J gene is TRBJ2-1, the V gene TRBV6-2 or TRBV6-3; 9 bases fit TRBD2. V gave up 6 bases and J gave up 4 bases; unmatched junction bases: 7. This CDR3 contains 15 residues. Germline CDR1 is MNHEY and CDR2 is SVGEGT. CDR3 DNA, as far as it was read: TGTGCCAGCAGCCCCCTAGCGGGGTTATACAATGAG. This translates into CASSPLAGLYNE. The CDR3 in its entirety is CASSPLAGLYNEQFF.

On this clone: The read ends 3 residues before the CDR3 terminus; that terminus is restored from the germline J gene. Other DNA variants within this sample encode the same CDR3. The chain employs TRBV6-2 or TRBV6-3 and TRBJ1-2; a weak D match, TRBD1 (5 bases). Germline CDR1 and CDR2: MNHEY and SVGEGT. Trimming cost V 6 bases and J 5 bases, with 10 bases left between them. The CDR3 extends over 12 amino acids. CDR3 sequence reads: CASRTGGYGYTF. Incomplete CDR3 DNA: TGTGCCAGCAGGACCGGGGGGTATGGC.

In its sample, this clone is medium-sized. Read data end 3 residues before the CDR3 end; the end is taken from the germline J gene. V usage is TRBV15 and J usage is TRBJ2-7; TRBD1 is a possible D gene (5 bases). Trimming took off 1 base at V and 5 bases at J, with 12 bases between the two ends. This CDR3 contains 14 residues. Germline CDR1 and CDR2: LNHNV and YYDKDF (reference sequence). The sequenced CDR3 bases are TGTGCCACCAGCAGAGGGACACTGGGCAACGAG. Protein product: CATSRGTLGNE. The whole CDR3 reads CATSRGTLGNEQYF.

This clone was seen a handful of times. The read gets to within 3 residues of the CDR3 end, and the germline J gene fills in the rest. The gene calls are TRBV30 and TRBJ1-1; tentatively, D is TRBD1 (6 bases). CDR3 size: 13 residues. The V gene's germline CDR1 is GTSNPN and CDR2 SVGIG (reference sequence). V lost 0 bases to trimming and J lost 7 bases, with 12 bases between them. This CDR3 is CAWSVTQGFEAFF. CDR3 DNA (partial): TGTGCCTGGAGTGTAACCCAGGGGTTTGAA.

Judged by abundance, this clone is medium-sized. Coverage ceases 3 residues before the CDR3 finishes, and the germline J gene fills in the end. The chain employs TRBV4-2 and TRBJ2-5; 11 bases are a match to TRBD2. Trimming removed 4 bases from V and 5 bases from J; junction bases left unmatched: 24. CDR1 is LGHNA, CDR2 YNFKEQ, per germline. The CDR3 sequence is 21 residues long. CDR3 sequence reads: CASSRLLGLAGGVALMETQYF. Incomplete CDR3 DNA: TGTGCCAGCAGCCGACTCCTTGGGCTAGCGGGGGGTGTAGCGTTGATGGAGACC.

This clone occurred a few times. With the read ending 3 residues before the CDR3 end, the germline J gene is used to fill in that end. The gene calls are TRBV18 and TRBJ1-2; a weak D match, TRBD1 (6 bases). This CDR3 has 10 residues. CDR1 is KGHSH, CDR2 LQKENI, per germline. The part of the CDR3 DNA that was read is TGTGCCAGCTCAGACAGGACT. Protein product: CASSDRT. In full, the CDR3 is CASSDRTYTF.